This T cell receptor beta chain appears in the sequencing data of a study of T cell repertoires in cytomegalovirus infection. Study at large: It was recently identified HLA-C-restricted and well-studied HLA-B-restricted CMV epitopes that the study used. Signatures in public TCR beta sequences pointed to both CMV infection and matching HLA type. Study-level results: Dominating the ex vivo response were HLA-C-restricted CMV-specific TCR beta clonotypes. Carriers of CMV plus the relevant HLA were identified by cumulative public TCR beta family frequency.

One entry per CDR3 protein, called by TCRdb with MiXCR from the reads. The sample holds about 700,000 distinct CDR3 sequences, around 32% seen once. On this clonotype: Its antigen is undetermined.

This TCR derives from a human donor in good health (CMV status not recorded). Some clones in this sample may be carry-over from other donors' samples. Source: cultured PBMCs, taken from culture after CMV antigen stimulation.

CDR3 nucleotide sequence: TGCAGCGTTGCCAGGGGCGACGAAGAGACCCAGTACTTC. Protein sequence: CSVARGDEETQYF. This sequence joins TRBV29-1 and TRBJ2-5, with D possibly TRBD1 on 6 matching bases. The CDR3 has 13 amino acids. The V gene's germline CDR1 is SQVTM and CDR2 ANQGSEA. V was pared by 4 bases and J by 3 bases, with 12 bases between. Full variable domain (outside the CDR3, taken from reference TRBV29-1 and TRBJ2-5): SAVISQKPSRDICQRGTSLTIQCQVDSQVTMMFWYRQQPGQSLTLIATANQGSEATYESGFVIDKFPISRPNLTFSTLTVSNMSPEDSSIYLCSVARGDEETQYFGPGTRLLVL.